One and the same sample provided the 24 T cell receptor beta chains below, sequenced in a study of CD8 T cells in Susac syndrome. The authors reverse transcribed roughly 0.5 to 1 ug RNA with random hexamers. TCRdb reprocessed the immunoSEQ multiplex PCR reads with MiXCR, giving one entry per CDR3 protein. Among over 100,000 distinct CDR3 sequences listed, 90% to 96% were seen once. Sequences were obtained from CD4+ T cells from PBMCs. These receptors all stem from a human donor in good health.

The V call is TRBV24-1, the J call TRBJ2-2, with 9 bases that match TRBD2. J was trimmed by 4 bases and V by 7 bases; bases with no gene match: 9. Per germline, CDR1 KGHDR and CDR2 SFDVKD. The CDR3 consists of 16 residues. The CDR3 here is CATSPSGTSRTGELFF. In DNA form, the CDR3 reads TGTGCCACCAGCCCGTCCGGGACTAGCCGCACCGGGGAGCTGTTTTTT.

The genes are TRBV3-1 and TRBJ1-2; 8 bases are shared with TRBD1. V gave up 1 base and J gave up 12 bases; unmatched junction bases: 10. Germline V gene data show CDR1 as LGHDT and CDR2 as YNNKEL (reference sequence). This CDR3 has 14 residues. The CDR3 sequence is CASSQGSGQGWHTF. CDR3 in DNA: TGTGCCAGCAGCCAAGGATCAGGACAGGGATGGCACACCTTC.

The CDR3 DNA sequence: TGTGCCAGCAGTGATGGGAGAGGGGGCAGGGGCTACGAGCAGTACTTC. This translates into CASSDGRGGRGYEQYF. The chain uses TRBV2 and TRBJ2-7; 7 bases are shared with TRBD1. The CDR3 consists of 16 residues. V lost 3 bases to trimming and J lost 3 bases; unmatched junction nucleotides: 11. Germline V gives CDR1 SNHLY, CDR2 FYNNEI.

The chain couples TRBV12-3 or TRBV12-4 to TRBJ2-5; the D gene is possibly TRBD1 (6 bases). Trimming took 5 bases from V and 0 from J, leaving 10 bases between them. The CDR3 sequence is 14 residues long. In DNA form, the CDR3 reads TGTGCCAGCAGTAATACAGGGAACCAAGAGACCCAGTACTTC. It encodes CASSNTGNQETQYF.

This clonotype was counted a single time. The rearrangement links TRBV7-3 to TRBJ1-1; TRBD1 might be the D (5 bases). Germline lookup yields CDR1 SGHTA and CDR2 FQGTGA. This CDR3 is built from 15 residues. V was cut by 1 base and J by 4 bases, with 13 bases left in between. This chain's CDR3 is CASSLMGREGTEAFF. DNA for the CDR3: TGTGCCAGCAGCTTAATGGGCAGGGAAGGCACTGAAGCTTTCTTT.

The chain couples TRBV20-1 to TRBJ1-1; 7 nucleotides align to TRBD1. The CDR3 has 11 residues. Germline V gives CDR1 DFQATT, CDR2 SNEGSKA (reference sequence). V lost 3 bases to trimming and J lost 8 bases; unmatched junction nucleotides: 3. Written as DNA, the CDR3 is TGCAGTGCTAGTCCGGACAGGGAAGCTTTCTTT. Residues: CSASPDREAFF.

The chain employs TRBV3-1 and TRBJ2-7; D is unresolved. V shed 2 bases and J shed 3 bases, with 5 bases lying between them. Germline-derived CDR1 and CDR2 are LGHDT and YNNKEL (reference sequence). The CDR3 totals 12 residues. The CDR3 loop reads CASSQSYYEQYF. The CDR3 DNA is TGTGCCAGCAGCCAATCCTACTACGAGCAGTACTTC.

The rearrangement joins TRBV29-1 to TRBJ2-1, with 11 bases that match TRBD2. The germline V gene has CDR1 SQVTM and CDR2 ANQGSEA. V shed 4 bases, J shed 3 bases, and the junction held 5 bases outside the gene matches. The CDR3 extends over 15 amino acids. CDR3 protein: CSVVIAGGSYNEQFF. The CDR3 DNA reads TGCAGCGTTGTTATAGCGGGAGGGAGCTACAATGAGCAGTTCTTC.

The rearrangement joins TRBV2 to TRBJ1-5, with TRBD1 matching over 7 bases. V lost 4 bases, J lost 3 bases, and 6 bases stayed unmatched. The CDR3 runs 15 residues. The germline V gene has CDR1 SNHLY and CDR2 FYNNEI. DNA of the CDR3: TGTGCCAGCAGTGGAGGGGGCGCTTCCAATCAGCCCCAGCATTTT. It yields the protein CASSGGGASNQPQHF. The full variable domain, in which reference TRBV2 and TRBJ1-5 provide the parts outside the CDR3, is EPEVTQTPSHQVTQMGQEVILRCVPISNHLYFYWYRQILGQKVEFLVSFYNNEISEKSEIFDDQFSVERPDGSNFTLKIRSTKLEDSAMYFCASSGGGASNQPQHFGDGTRLSIL.

The chain is built from TRBV20-1 and TRBJ2-7; 8 bases map to TRBD2. CDR3 size: 15 residues. Germline values: CDR1 DFQATT, CDR2 SNEGSKA (reference sequence). After removal of 1 base from V and 1 base from J, the junction contained 6 bases not matched to a gene. The DNA for the CDR3 is TGCAGTGCTAGAGGCCTAGCGGGCAATTCCTACGAGCAGTACTTC. Translation: CSARGLAGNSYEQYF.

This chain links TRBV5-1 with TRBJ1-4; unclear D gene. The CDR3 has 12 amino acids. V was pared by 5 bases and J by 5 bases, with 7 bases between. The germline V gene encodes CDR1 SGHRS and CDR2 YFSETQ. CDR3 DNA: TGCGCCAGCAGATTCCAGAATGAAAAACTGTTTTTT. Its translation: CASRFQNEKLFF.

The rearrangement uses TRBV23-1 and TRBJ1-4, with TRBD1 as a possible D gene (6 bases). TRBV23-1 counts as an open reading frame of uncertain function. V gave up 0 bases and J gave up 0 bases, with 20 bases separating them. The CDR3 loop spans 20 amino acids. The CDR3 bases are TGCGCCAGCAGTCAATCTAGGGGGGCGGGGGAAGAAGCAACTAATGAAAAACTGTTTTTT. Translation: CASSQSRGAGEEATNEKLFF.

V gene TRBV5-1 combines with J gene TRBJ2-1, with D hard to call. Trimming shortened V by 4 bases and J by 7 bases, and 9 bases separated the two germline ends. Germline V gene data show CDR1 as SGHRS and CDR2 as YFSETQ. The CDR3 is 12 amino acids. The CDR3 bases are TGCGCCAGCAGCGCTGCCCTAAATGAGCAGTTCTTC. It encodes CASSAALNEQFF.

In the case of this clonotype: A junction boundary mismatches the germline segment, possibly from a read error. V usage is TRBV28 and J usage is TRBJ1-1; tentatively, D is TRBD1 (5 bases). Germline values: CDR1 MDHEN, CDR2 SYDVKM. CDR3 length: 15 residues. CDR3 region: CASSLYRPPTREAFF. In DNA form, the CDR3 reads TGTGCCAGTAGTTTATACAGGCCACCCACCCGCGAAGCTTTCTTT.

Turning to this clonotype: A read error may account for a junction end that differs from germline. This chain connects TRBV12-3 or TRBV12-4 to TRBJ1-3; D gene ambiguous. The CDR3 has 13 residues. CDR3 loop: CASSLDSGNTIYF. CDR3 DNA sequence: TGTGCCAGCAGCTTAGACTCTGGAAACACCATATATTTT.

The DNA of the CDR3 is TGTGCCAGCAGTCCCCTCAGTCGGACCGACACCTACGAGCAGTACTTC. It yields the protein CASSPLSRTDTYEQYF. This chain links TRBV11-2 with TRBJ2-7; the D is unclear. V lost 6 bases to trimming and J lost 2 bases, with 20 bases between them. The CDR3 covers 16 residues. Germline V lookup: CDR1 SGHAT, CDR2 FQNNGV. Combining the CDR3 with reference TRBV11-2 and TRBJ2-7 gives the whole variable domain EAGVAQSPRYKIIEKRQSVAFWCNPISGHATLYWYQQILGQGPKLLIQFQNNGVVDDSQLPKDRFSAERLKGVDSTLKIQPAKLEDSAVYLCASSPLSRTDTYEQYFGPGTRLTVT.

J is TRBJ2-4 and V is TRBV6-5; 7 nucleotides line up with TRBD1. Germline V CDR1 and CDR2: MNHEY, SVGAGI. V gave up 5 bases and J gave up 2 bases; unmatched junction bases: 6. The CDR3 contains 15 residues. The DNA for the CDR3 is TGTGCCAGCAGTAAAGGGACAGCTACCAAAAACATTCAGTACTTC. Translation: CASSKGTATKNIQYF.

The V call is TRBV27, the J call TRBJ1-1, with D maybe TRBD1 (5 bases). The V end was cut by 1 base, the J end by 8 bases, with 8 bases between. CDR3 length: 12 residues. Germline lookup yields CDR1 MNHEY and CDR2 SMNVEV (reference sequence). The CDR3 is CASSLLKGEAFF. In DNA form, the CDR3 reads TGTGCCAGCAGTTTATTGAAGGGGGAAGCTTTCTTT.

The J gene is TRBJ1-2, the V gene TRBV4-1; tentative D call: TRBD1 (5 bases). The CDR3 loop spans 14 amino acids. The ends were cut back, 4 bases at V and 3 bases at J, with 12 bases in the middle. Germline-derived CDR1 and CDR2 are MGHRA and YSYEKL. The CDR3 region is CASSPPGGYYGYTF. DNA of the CDR3: TGCGCCAGCAGCCCCCCGGGGGGGTACTATGGCTACACCTTC.

The chain is built from TRBV27 and TRBJ1-5; perhaps TRBD1 as D (5 bases). Germline values: CDR1 MNHEY, CDR2 SMNVEV (reference sequence). The CDR3 sequence is 15 residues long. Trimming left V 6 bases short and J 4 bases short, with 16 bases between. The CDR3 loop is CASREAGHANQPQHF. For the CDR3, the DNA is TGTGCCAGCAGGGAAGCCGGACACGCGAATCAGCCCCAGCATTTT.

This chain connects TRBV27 to TRBJ2-1; D is perhaps TRBD2 (6 bases). Trimming took off 3 bases at V and 4 bases at J, with 13 bases between the two ends. In germline, CDR1 is MNHEY, CDR2 SMNVEV (reference sequence). The CDR3 is 15 amino acids. The CDR3 is CASSFGGVRYNEQFF. The CDR3 DNA is TGTGCCAGCAGTTTTGGCGGGGTAAGGTACAATGAGCAGTTCTTC.

The genes are TRBV6-6 and TRBJ2-7; weak D call: TRBD2 (6 bases). Trimming cost V 2 bases and J 5 bases, with 13 bases left between them. The germline V gene has CDR1 MNHNY and CDR2 SVGAGI (reference sequence). The CDR3 contains 14 residues. The CDR3, as DNA: TGTGCCAGCAGTTACGGGCAGGGAGGTCACGAGCAGTACTTC. Translated: CASSYGQGGHEQYF.

The genes are TRBV6-2 or TRBV6-3 and TRBJ2-5; no clear D. CDR1 MNHEY and CDR2 SVGEGT come from the germline V gene. Trimming took 7 bases from V and 1 from J, leaving 13 bases between them. There are 14 residues in the CDR3. In DNA, the CDR3 is TGTGCCAGCAACCCTCCCGACATCCAAGAGACCCAGTACTTC. Its translation: CASNPPDIQETQYF.

V and J are TRBV5-4 and TRBJ2-5; 7 nucleotides line up with TRBD2. V gave up 3 bases and J gave up 2 bases; unmatched junction bases: 4. This CDR3 spans 14 amino acids. From germline, CDR1 is SGHNT and CDR2 YYREEE (reference sequence). In DNA, the CDR3 is TGTGCCAGCAGCTCGAAGGGAGGGCAAGAGACCCAGTACTTC. Translating gives CASSSKGGQETQYF.